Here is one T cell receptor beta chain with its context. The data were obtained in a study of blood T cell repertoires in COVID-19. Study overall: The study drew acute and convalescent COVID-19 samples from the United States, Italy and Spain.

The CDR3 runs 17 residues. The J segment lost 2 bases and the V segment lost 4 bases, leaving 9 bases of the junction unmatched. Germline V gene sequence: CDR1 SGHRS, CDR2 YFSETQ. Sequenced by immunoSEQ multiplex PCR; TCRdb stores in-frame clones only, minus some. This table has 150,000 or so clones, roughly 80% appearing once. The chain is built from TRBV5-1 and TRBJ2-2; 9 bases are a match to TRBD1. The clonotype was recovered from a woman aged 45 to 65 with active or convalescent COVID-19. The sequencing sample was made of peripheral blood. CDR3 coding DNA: TGCGCCAGCAGCAACAAAAAGACAGGGGGAAACACCGGGGAGCTGTTTTTT. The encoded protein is CASSNKKTGGNTGELFF.